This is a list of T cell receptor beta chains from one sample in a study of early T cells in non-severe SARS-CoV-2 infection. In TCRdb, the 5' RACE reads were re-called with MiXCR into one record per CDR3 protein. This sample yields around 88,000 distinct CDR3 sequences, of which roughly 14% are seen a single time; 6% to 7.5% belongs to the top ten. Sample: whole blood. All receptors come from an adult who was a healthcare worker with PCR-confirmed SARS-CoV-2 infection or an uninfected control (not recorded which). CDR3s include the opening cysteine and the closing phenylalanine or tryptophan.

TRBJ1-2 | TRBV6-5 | CASSYSIPGGFYGYTF
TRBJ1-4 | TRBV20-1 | CSATSGDGGREKLFF
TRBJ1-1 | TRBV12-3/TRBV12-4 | CASSLKKNTEAFF
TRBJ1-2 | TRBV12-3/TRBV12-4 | CASRGGGSEGYTF
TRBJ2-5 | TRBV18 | CASSPPDRAEETQYF
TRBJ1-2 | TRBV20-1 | CSARDGRSLSGYTF
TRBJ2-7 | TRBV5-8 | CASSSGTLYEQYF
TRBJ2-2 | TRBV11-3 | CASEALNTGELFF
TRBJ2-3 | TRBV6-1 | CASSWSASTDTQYF
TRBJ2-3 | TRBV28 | CASSGKGTDTQYF
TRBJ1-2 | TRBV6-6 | CASSYDSSYGYTF
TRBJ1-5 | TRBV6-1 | CASRMDGNSNQPQHF
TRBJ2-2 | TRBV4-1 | CASSHGSAAGELFF
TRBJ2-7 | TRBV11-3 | CASSLAGGRHEQYF
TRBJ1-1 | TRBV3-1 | CASSQDRTGRTEAFF
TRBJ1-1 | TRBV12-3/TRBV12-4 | CASSLWAGENTEAFF
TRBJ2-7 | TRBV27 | CASSPRQRYEQYF
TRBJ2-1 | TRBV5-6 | CASSRGSSYNEQFF
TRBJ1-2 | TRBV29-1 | CSVDLGGDYGYTF
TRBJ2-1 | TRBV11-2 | CASSRMGGRFF
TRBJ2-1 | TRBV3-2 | CASSPRASGYNEQFF
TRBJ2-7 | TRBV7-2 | CASSLIPPPGEQYF
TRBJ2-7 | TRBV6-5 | CASSSPDRGREQYF
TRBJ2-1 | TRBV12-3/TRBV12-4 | CASSDQRNNEQFF
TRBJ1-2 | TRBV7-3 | CASSPRAGYDGYTF
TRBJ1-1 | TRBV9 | CASSPRTGAAAFF
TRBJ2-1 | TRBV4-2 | CASSQEQSSYNEQFF
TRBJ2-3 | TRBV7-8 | CASRPLGGWGSDTQYF
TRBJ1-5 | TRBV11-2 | CASSLVAGDSNQPQHF
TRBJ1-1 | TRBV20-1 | CSASPGALGTEAFF
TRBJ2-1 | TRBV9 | CASSVGQTYNEQFF
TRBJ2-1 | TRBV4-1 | CASSHKGTPRIGTSGNSYNEQFF
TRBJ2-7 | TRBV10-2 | CASTNTHPPRDEQYF
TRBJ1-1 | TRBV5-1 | CASSLAWRNTEAFF
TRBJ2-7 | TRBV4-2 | CASSHVASGAYEQYF
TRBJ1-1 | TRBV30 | CAWSSLNTEAFF
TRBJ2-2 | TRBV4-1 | CASSQGRPGNIGELFF
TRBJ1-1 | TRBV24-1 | CATSDSRPGEDTEAFF
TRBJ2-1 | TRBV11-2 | CASVDRRAQGNEQFF
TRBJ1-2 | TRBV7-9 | CATPRGNGAYGYTF
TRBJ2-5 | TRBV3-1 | CASSQVSTPDRGIQGTQYF
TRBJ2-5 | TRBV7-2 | CASSLGAGGGQETQYF
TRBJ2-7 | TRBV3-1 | CASSQVLTGTGSSYEQYF
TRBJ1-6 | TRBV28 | CASSRTLQGNNSPLHF
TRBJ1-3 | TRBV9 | CASSVIEGNTIYF
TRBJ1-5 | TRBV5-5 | CASSLFGGGDQPQHF
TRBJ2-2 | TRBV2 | CASRWTSGRTGELFF
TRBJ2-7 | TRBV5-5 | CASSPLDRAVGEQYF
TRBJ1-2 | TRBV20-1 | CSARVGGQGNYGYTF
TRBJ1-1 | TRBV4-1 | CASSQLGAGAFF
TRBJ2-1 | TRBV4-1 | CASSLLAGVPYNEQFF
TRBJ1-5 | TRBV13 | CASSSRRYPGQPQHF
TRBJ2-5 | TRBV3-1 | CASSHGGVETQYF
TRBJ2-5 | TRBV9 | CASSVGGRGEETQYF
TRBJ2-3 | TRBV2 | CASSMTSARGDTQYF